Following are 2 T cell receptor beta chains from one sample sequenced in a study of stem cell transplantation in POMP-related autoinflammatory disease. Method: immunoSEQ multiplex PCR; TCRdb's copy keeps in-frame clones and lacks some. This table has approximately 65,000 clones, approximately 91% appearing once. The sample consisted of CD4+ T cells from PBMCs, taken after stem cell transplantation. The source of these receptors is a human patient with POMP-related autoinflammation and immune dysregulation (PRAID). Some T cells could come from the graft donor.

The rearrangement joins TRBV28 to TRBJ2-4; the D gene is possibly TRBD2 (6 bases). Trimming cost V 6 bases and J 3 bases, with 15 bases left between them. Germline loops: CDR1 MDHEN, CDR2 SYDVKM. The CDR3 spans 15 residues. CDR3 sequence (DNA): TGTGCCAGCAGCCCTTCGTGGGGGGTCAAAAACATTCAGTACTTC. It encodes CASSPSWGVKNIQYF.

The chain is built from TRBV30 and TRBJ2-7, with D possibly matching TRBD1 (6 bases). The V end was cut by 5 bases, the J end by 1 base, with 6 bases between. Germline CDR1 GTSNPN, CDR2 SVGIG (reference sequence). CDR3 length: 11 amino acids. The CDR3 loop is CAWGTSYEQYF. The DNA of the CDR3 is TGTGCCTGGGGGACATCCTACGAGCAGTACTTC.